This TCR beta chain is from a study of blood T cell repertoires in COVID-19. Overall study context: Italy, Spain and the United States were the sources of the convalescent and acute COVID-19 samples. Nucleic acid was either cDNA or gDNA, and it came from T cells, B-cell-depleted T cells, or PBMCs.

As handled by the study authors: Reference gene primer amplification gave estimated nucleated cell counts. Libraries were prepared by immunoSEQ multiplex PCR; TCRdb keeps only in-frame clonotypes and omits some of them. The V and J calls and the clone size are those of that table, but D and trimming were determined from the DNA. This sample has about 200,000 clones, with 70% to 90% found just once. Germline V gene sequence: CDR1 SNHLY, CDR2 FYNNEI. J was trimmed by 5 bases and V by 6 bases; bases with no gene match: 7. The CDR3 consists of 15 residues. The J gene is TRBJ1-2, the V gene TRBV2, with 12 positions matching TRBD1. Input material: peripheral blood. The sequence was collected from a woman aged 80 or over with acute or convalescent COVID-19. This chain's CDR3 is CASSRGQGARYGYTF. The CDR3 DNA reads TGTGCCAGCAGCCGGGGACAGGGGGCGCGGTATGGCTACACCTTC.